This T cell receptor (beta chain) was sequenced during a study of cytomegalovirus exposure and HLA in healthy donors. Trimming left V 0 bases short and J 2 bases short, with 10 bases between. This CDR3 region has 15 residues. Germline loops: CDR1 SGHRS, CDR2 YFSETQ. Vbeta (60) and Jbeta (13) primers were used in the PCR. TCRdb's copy holds only in-frame clones and misses some; the assay was immunoSEQ multiplex PCR. Of 75,000 to 90,000 clones in the sample, roughly 80% were seen once. Whole-study findings and limits: Reportedly, cytomegalovirus status was diagnosed with high sensitivity and specificity.

Comment on this clone: Its antigen is as yet unknown.

This TCR was sampled from a woman between 40 and 50 years old in good health and CMV-seropositive. The sequenced sample consisted of PBMCs. The chain recombines TRBV5-1 with TRBJ2-3, with D tentatively TRBD1 (5 bases). Here the CDR3 DNA reads TGCGCCAGCAGCTTGGCCGCAGGGTACACAGATACGCAGTATTTT. Translated, it gives CASSLAAGYTDTQYF.